The TCR beta chain described here comes from a study of OX40 agonist ivuxolimab in advanced cancers. Study-wide background: Ivuxolimab, an antibody that agonizes OX40 (CD134), was administered to the patients.

Produced via immunoSEQ multiplex PCR; TCRdb's table is partial and in-frame only. The table records roughly 24,000 clones, 79% of them present only once. Germline CDR1 and CDR2: PRHDT and FYEKMQ (reference sequence). The CDR3 has 13 amino acids. V lost 4 bases and J lost 4, with 9 bases in between. The starting material was CD4+ or CD8+ T cells sorted from blood, obtained in a trial of the OX40 agonist ivuxolimab. This clonotype was obtained from an adult with an advanced solid tumor such as melanoma, head and neck, liver or kidney cancer. The J gene is TRBJ2-3, the V gene TRBV13; D assignment may be TRBD1 or TRBD2 (5 bases each). In DNA form, the CDR3 reads TGTGCCAGCAGCTCCGGGGCCCCAGATACGCAGTATTTT. Translating gives CASSSGAPDTQYF.